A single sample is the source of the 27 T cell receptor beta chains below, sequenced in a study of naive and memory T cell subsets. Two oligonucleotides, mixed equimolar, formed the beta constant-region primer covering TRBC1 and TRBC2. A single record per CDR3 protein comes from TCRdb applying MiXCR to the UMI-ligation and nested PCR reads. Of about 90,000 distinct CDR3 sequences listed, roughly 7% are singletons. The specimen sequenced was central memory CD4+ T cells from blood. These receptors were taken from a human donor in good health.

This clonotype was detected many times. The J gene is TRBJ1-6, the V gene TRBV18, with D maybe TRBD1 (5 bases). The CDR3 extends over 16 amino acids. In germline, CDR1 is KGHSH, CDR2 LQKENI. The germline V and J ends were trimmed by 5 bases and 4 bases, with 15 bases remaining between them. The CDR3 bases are TGTGCCAGCTCATTTGATGGGACGACTTATAATTCACCCCTCCACTTT. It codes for CASSFDGTTYNSPLHF.

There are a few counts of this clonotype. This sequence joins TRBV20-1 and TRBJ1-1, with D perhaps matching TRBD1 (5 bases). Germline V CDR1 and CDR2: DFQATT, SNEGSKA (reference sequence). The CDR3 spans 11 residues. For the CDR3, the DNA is TGCCGACCCACCGGGGGCACTGAAGCTTTCTTT. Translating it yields CRPTGGTEAFF.

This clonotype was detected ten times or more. The CDR3 nucleotides are TGTGCCAGCAGTGACTGGGGGGATCAGCCCCAGCATTTT. Translation gives CASSDWGDQPQHF. J is TRBJ1-5 and V is TRBV25-1; D perhaps matches TRBD1 (5 bases). Trimming stripped 3 bases from V and 5 bases from J, with 8 bases between. This CDR3 contains 13 residues. Germline lookup yields CDR1 MGHDK and CDR2 SYGVNS.

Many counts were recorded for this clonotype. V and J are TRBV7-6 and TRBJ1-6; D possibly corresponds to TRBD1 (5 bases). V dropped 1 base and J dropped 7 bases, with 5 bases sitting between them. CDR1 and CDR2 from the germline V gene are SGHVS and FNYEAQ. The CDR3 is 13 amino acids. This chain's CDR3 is CASSLGQNSPLHF. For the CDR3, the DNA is TGTGCCAGCAGCTTAGGACAGAATTCACCCCTCCACTTT.

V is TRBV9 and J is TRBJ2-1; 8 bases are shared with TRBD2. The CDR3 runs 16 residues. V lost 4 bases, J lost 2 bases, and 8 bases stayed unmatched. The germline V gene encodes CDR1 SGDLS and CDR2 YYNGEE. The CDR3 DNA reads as TGTGCCAGCAGCACAACCGGGACTAGAGCCTACAATGAGCAGTTCTTC. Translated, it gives CASSTTGTRAYNEQFF.

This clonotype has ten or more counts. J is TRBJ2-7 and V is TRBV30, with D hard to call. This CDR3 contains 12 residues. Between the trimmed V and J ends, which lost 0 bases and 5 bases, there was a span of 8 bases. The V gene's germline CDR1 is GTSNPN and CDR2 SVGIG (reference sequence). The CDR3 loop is CAWSVGLDEQYF. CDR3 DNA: TGTGCCTGGAGTGTCGGTCTGGACGAGCAGTACTTC.

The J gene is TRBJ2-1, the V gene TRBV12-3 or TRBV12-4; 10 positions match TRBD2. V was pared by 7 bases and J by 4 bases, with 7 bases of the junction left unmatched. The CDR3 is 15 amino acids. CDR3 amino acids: CASISLAGKYNEQFF. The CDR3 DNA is TGTGCCAGCATCTCACTAGCGGGAAAATACAATGAGCAGTTCTTC.

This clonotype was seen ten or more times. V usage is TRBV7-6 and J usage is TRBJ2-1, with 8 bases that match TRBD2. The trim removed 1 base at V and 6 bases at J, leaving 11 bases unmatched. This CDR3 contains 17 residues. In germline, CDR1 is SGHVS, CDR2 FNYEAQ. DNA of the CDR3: TGTGCCAGCAGCTTAGAGCCCGGGACTAGACTCTCCAATGAGCAGTTCTTC. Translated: CASSLEPGTRLSNEQFF.

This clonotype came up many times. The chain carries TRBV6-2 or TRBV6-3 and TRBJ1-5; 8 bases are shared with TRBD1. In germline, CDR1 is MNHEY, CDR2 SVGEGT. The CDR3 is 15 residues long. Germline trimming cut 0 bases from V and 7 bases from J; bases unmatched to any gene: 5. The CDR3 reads CASSYSDRGGQPQHF. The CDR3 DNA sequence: TGTGCCAGCAGTTACTCCGACAGGGGAGGACAGCCCCAGCATTTT.

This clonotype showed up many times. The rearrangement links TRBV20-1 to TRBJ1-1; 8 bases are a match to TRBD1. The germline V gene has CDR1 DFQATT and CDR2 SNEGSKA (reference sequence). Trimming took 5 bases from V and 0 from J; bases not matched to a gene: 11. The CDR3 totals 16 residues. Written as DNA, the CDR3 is TGCAGTGCTGCTGGACAGGGCGCGTCAATGAACACTGAAGCTTTCTTT. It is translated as CSAAGQGASMNTEAFF.

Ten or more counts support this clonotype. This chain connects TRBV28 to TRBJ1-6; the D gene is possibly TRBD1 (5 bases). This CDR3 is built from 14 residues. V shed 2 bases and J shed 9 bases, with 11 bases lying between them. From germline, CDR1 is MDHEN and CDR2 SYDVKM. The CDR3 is CASSLTQAPSPLHF. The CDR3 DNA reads TGTGCCAGCAGTTTAACACAGGCCCCTTCACCCCTCCACTTT.

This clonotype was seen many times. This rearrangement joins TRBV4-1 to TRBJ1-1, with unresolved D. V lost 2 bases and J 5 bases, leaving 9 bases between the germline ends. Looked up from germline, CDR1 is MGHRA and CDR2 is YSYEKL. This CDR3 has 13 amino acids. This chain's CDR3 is CASSQIRGTEAFF. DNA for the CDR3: TGCGCCAGCAGCCAAATACGGGGTACTGAAGCTTTCTTT.

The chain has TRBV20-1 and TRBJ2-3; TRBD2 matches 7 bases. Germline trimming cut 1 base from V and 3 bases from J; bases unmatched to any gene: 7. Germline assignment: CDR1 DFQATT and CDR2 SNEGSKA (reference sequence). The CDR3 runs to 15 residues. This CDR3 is CSARGSLAATDTQYF. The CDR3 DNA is TGCAGTGCTAGAGGCTCCCTAGCGGCGACAGATACGCAGTATTTT.

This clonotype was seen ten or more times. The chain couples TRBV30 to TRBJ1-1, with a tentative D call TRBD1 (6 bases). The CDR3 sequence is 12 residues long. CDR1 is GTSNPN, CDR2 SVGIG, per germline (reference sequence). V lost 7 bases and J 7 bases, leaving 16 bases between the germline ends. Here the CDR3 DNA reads TGTGCCTCCCGAGGGGGAGCCAATGAAGCTTTCTTT. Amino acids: CASRGGANEAFF.

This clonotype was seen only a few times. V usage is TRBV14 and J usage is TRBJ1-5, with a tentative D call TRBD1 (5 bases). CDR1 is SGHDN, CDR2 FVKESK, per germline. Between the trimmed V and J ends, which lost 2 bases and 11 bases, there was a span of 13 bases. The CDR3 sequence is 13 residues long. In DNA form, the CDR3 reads TGTGCCAGCAGCCAATTCCAGGGCATGGCCCAGCATTTT. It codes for CASSQFQGMAQHF.

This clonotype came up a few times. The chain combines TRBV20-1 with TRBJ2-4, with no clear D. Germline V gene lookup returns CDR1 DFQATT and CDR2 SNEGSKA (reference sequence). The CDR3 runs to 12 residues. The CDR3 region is CRPTSSKNIQYF. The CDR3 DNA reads TGCAGGCCTACGAGCTCCAAAAACATTCAGTACTTC.

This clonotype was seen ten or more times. As DNA, the CDR3 is TGCGCCAGCAGCTTGGAAGCGGGGTTCGAGCAGTACTTC. Residues: CASSLEAGFEQYF. This chain links TRBV5-1 with TRBJ2-7; TRBD2 matches at 7 bases. The CDR3 is 13 amino acids. CDR1 and CDR2 from the germline V gene are SGHRS and YFSETQ. J was trimmed by 6 bases and V by 0 bases; bases with no gene match: 3.

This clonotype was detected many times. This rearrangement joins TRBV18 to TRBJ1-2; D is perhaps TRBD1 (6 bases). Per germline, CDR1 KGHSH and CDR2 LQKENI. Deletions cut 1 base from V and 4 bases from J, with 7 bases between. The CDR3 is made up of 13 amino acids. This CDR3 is CASSPRGAYGYTF. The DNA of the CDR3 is TGTGCCAGCTCACCACGGGGGGCCTATGGCTACACCTTC. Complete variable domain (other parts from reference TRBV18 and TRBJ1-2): NAGVMQNPRHLVRRRGQEARLRCSPMKGHSHVYWYRQLPEEGLKFMVYLQKENIIDESGMPKERFSAEFPKEGPSILRIQQVVRGDSAAYFCASSPRGAYGYTFGSGTRLTVV.

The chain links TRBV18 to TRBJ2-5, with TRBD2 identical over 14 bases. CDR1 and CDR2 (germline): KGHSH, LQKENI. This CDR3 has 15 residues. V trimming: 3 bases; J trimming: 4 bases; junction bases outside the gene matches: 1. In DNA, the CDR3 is TGTGCCAGCTCACCCGGACTAGCGGGGGGAGAGACCCAGTACTTC. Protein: CASSPGLAGGETQYF.

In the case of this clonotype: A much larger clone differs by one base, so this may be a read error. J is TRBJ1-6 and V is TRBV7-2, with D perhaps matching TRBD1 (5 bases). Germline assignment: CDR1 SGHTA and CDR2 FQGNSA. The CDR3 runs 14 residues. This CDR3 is CASSLSGGSSPLYF. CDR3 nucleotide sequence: TGTGCCAGCAGCTTATCTGGGGGTTCTTCACCCCTCTACTTT.

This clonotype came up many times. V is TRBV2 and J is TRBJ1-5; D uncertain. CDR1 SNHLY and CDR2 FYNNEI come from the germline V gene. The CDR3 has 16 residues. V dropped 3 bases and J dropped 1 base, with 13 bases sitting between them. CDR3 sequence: CASSEGVIGSNQPQHF. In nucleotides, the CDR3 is TGTGCCAGCAGTGAGGGTGTAATTGGGAGCAATCAGCCCCAGCATTTT. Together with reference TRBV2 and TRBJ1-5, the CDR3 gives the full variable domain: EPEVTQTPSHQVTQMGQEVILRCVPISNHLYFYWYRQILGQKVEFLVSFYNNEISEKSEIFDDQFSVERPDGSNFTLKIRSTKLEDSAMYFCASSEGVIGSNQPQHFGDGTRLSIL.

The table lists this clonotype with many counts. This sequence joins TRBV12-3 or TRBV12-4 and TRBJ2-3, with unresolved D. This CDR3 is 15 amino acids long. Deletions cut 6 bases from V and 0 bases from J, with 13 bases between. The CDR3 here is CASSPLGLSTDTQYF. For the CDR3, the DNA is TGTGCCAGCAGCCCCCTCGGTTTGAGCACAGATACGCAGTATTTT.

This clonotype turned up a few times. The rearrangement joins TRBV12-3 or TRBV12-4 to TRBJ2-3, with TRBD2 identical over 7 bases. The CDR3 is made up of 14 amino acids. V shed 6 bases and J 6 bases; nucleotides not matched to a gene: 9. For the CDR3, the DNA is TGTGCCAGCAGACCAGGGCGGGGGTCTGATACGCAGTATTTT. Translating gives CASRPGRGSDTQYF.

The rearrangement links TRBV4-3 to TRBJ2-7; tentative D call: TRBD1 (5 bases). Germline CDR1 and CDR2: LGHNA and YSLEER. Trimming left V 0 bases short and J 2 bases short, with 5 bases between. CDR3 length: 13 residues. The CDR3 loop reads CASSQDRAYEQYF. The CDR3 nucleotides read TGCGCCAGCAGCCAAGACAGGGCCTACGAGCAGTACTTC.

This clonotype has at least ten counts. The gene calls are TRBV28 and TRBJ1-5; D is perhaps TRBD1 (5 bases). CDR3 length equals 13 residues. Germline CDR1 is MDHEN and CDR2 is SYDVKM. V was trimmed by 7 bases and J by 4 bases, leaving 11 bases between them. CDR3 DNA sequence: TGTGCCAGCAACCAAGGACAAAATCAGCCCCAGCATTTT. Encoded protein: CASNQGQNQPQHF.

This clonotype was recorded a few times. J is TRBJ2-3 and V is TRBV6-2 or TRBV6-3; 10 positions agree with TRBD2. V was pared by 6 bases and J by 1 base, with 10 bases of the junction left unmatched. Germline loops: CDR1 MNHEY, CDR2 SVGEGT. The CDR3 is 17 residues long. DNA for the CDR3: TGTGCCAGCAGCCGACCTAGCGGGAGAGATCGCACAGATACGCAGTATTTT. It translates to CASSRPSGRDRTDTQYF.

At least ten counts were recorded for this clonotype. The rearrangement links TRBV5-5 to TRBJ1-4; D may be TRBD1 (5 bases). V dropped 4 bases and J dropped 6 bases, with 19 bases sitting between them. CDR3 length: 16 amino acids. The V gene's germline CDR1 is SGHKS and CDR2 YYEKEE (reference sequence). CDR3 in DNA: TGTGCCAGCAGCCCGTCTGGGGGTGGTGGACATGAAAAACTGTTTTTT. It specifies CASSPSGGGGHEKLFF.